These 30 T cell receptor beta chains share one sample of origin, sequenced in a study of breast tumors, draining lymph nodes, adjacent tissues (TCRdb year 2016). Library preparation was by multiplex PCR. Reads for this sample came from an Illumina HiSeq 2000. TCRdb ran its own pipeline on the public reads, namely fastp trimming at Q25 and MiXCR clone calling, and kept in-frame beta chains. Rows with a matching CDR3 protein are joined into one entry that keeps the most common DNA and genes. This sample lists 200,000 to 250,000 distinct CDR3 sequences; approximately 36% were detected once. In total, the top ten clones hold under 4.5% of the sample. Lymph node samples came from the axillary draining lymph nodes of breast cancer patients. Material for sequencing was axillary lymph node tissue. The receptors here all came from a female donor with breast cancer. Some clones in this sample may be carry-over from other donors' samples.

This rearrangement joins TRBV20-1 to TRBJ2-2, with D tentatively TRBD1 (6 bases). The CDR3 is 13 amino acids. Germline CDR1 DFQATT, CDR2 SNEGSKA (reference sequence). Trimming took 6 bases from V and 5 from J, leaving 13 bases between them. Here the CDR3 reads CSAPGQGTGELFF. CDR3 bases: TGCAGTGCCCCGGGGCAGGGGACCGGGGAGCTGTTTTTT.

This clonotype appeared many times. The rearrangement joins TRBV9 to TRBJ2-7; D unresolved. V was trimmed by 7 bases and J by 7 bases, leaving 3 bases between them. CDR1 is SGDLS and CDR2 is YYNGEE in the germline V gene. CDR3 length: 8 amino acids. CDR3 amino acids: CASEEQYF. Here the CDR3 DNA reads TGTGCCAGCGAGGAGCAGTACTTC.

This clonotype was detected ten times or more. Here the CDR3 DNA reads TGCGCCAGCTCATTGACCGACGCGAACACCGGGGAGCTGTTTTTT. Residues: CASSLTDANTGELFF. The gene calls are TRBV5-1 and TRBJ2-2; D call uncertain. The V gene's germline CDR1 is SGHRS and CDR2 YFSETQ. V shed 7 bases and J shed 0 bases, with 13 bases lying between them. This CDR3 comprises 15 residues.

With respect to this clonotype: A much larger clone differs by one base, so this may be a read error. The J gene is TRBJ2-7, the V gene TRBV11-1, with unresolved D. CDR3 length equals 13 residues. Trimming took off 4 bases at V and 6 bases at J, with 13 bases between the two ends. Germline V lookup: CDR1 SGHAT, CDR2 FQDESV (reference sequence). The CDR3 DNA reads TGTGCCAGCAGCTCCGCCAGCATCCCCGAGCAGTACTTC. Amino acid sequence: CASSSASIPEQYF.

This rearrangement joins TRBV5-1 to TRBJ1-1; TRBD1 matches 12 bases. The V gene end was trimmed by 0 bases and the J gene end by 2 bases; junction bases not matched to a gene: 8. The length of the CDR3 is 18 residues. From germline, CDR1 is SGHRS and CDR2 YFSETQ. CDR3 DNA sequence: TGCGCCAGCAGCTTGGTCGGGGGGGACAGGGGGCTAAACACTGAAGCTTTCTTT. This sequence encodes CASSLVGGDRGLNTEAFF.

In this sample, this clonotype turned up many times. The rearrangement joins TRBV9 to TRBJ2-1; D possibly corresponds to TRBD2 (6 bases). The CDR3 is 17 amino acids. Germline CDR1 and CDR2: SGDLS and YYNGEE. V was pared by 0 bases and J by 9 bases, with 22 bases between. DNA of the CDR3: TGTGCCAGCAGCGTAGAGGGGAGGTTAGCGAGCGGTGGTGAGCAGTTCTTC. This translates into CASSVEGRLASGGEQFF.

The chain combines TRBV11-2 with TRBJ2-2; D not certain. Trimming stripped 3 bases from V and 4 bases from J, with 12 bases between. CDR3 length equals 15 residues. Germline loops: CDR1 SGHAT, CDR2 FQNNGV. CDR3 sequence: CASSLVAKTTGELFF. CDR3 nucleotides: TGTGCCAGCAGCTTGGTTGCTAAAACCACCGGGGAGCTGTTTTTT.

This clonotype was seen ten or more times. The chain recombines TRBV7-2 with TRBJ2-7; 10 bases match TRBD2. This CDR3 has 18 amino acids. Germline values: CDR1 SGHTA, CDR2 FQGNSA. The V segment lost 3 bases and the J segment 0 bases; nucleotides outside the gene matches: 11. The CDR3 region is CASSFSSGSVKSSYEQYF. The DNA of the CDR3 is TGTGCCAGCAGCTTTTCTAGCGGGAGCGTGAAGAGCTCCTACGAGCAGTACTTC.

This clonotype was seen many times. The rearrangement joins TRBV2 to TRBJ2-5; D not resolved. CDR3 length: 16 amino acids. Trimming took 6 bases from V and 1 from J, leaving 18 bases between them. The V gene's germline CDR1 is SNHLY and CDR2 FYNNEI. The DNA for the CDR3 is TGTGCCAGCAGCAGAGAGGCAGCGATTGCCCAAGAGACCCAGTACTTC. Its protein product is CASSREAAIAQETQYF.

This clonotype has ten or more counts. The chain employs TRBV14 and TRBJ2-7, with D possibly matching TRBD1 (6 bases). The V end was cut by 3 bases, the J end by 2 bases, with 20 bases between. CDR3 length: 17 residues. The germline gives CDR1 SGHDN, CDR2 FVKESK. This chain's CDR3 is CASSQGPGHILTYEQYF. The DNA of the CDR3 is TGTGCCAGCAGCCAGGGACCGGGACATATCCTTACCTACGAGCAGTACTTC.

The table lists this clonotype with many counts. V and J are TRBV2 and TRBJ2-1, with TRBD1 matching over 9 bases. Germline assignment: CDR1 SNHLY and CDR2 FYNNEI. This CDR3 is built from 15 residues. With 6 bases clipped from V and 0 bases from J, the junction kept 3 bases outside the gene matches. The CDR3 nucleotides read TGTGCCAGCAGGGCGGACAGGGGCTCCTACAATGAGCAGTTCTTC. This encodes CASRADRGSYNEQFF.

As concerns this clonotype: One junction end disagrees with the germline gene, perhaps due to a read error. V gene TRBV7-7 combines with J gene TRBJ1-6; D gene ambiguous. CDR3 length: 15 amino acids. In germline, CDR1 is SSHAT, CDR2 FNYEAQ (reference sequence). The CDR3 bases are TGTGCTAGCAGTTTCACCATAACCGGAACCTCACCCCTCCACTTT. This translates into CASSFTITGTSPLHF. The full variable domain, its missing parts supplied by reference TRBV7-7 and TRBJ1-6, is GAGVSQSPRYKVTKRGQDVTLRCDPISSHATLYWYQQALGQGPEFLTYFNYEAQPDKSGLPSDRFSAERPEGSISTLTIQRTEQRDSAMYRCASSFTITGTSPLHFGNGTRLTVT.

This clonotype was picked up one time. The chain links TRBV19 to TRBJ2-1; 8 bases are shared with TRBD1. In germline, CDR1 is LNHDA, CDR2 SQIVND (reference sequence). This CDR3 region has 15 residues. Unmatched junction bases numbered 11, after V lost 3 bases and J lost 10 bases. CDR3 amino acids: CASSMGQESTYEQFF. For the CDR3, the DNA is TGTGCCAGTAGTATGGGACAGGAGTCTACCTACGAGCAGTTCTTC.

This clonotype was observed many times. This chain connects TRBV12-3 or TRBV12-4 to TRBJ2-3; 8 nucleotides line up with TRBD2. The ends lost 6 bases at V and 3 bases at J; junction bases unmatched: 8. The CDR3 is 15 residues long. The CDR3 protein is CASSLGTSATDTQYF. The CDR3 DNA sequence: TGTGCCAGCAGCCTCGGGACTAGTGCAACAGATACGCAGTATTTT.

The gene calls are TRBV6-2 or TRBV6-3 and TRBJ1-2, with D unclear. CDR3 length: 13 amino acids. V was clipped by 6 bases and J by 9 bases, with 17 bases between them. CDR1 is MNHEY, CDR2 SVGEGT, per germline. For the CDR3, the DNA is TGTGCCAGCAGACCGGACGGACCTATTCGCTACACCTTC. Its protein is CASRPDGPIRYTF.

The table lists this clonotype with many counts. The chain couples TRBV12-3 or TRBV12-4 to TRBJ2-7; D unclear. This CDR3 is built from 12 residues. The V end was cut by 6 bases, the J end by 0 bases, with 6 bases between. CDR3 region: CASRYSSYEQYF. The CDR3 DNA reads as TGTGCCAGCAGATATTCCTCCTACGAGCAGTACTTC.

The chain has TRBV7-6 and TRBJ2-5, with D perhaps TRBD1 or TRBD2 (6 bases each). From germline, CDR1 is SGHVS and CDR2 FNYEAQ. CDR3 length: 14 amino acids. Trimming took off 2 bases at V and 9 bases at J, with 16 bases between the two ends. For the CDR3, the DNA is TGTGCCAGCAGCTTATCGGGGGCCGGTCGGCCCCAGTACTTC. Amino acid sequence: CASSLSGAGRPQYF.

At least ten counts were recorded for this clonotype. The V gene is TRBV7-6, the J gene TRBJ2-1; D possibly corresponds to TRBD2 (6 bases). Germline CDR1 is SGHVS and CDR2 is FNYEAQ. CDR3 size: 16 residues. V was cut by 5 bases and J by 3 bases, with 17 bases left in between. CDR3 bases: TGTGCCAGCAGCCCAACACACGGGGGTGGCTACAATGAGCAGTTCTTC. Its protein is CASSPTHGGGYNEQFF.

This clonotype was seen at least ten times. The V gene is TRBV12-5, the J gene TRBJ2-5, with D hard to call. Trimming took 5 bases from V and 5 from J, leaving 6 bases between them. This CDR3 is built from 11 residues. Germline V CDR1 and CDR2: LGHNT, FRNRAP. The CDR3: CASGPRETQYF. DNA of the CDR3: TGTGCTAGTGGTCCCCGGGAGACCCAGTACTTC.

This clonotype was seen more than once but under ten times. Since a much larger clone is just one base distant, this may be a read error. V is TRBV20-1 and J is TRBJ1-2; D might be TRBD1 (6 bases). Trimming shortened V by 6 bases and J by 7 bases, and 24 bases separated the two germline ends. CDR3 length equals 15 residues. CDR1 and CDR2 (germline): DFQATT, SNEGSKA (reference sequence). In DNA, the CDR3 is TGCAGTGCGAAACTCGGCGTGAGGACAGCGGGTGGCTACACCTTC. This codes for CSAKLGVRTAGGYTF.

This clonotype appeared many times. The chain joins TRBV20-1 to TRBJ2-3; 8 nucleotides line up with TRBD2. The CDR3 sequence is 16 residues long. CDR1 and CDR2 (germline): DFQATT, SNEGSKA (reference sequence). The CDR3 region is CSHARGVRGGQVKQYF. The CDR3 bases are TGCAGCCATGCTAGGGGGGTTCGCGGGGGGCAGGTAAAGCAGTATTTT.

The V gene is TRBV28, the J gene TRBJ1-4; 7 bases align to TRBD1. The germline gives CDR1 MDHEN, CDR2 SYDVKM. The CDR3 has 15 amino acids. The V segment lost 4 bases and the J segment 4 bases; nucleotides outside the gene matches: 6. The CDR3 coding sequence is TGTGCCAGCAGTTCCCCGGGACAGTATAATGAAAAACTGTTTTTT. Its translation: CASSSPGQYNEKLFF.

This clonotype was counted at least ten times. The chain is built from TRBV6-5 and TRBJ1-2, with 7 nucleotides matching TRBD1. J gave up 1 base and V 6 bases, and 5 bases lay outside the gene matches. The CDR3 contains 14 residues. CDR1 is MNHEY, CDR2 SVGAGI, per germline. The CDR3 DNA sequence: TGTGCCAGCAGAGAACCAGGGGGTAACTATGGCTACACCTTC. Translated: CASREPGGNYGYTF.

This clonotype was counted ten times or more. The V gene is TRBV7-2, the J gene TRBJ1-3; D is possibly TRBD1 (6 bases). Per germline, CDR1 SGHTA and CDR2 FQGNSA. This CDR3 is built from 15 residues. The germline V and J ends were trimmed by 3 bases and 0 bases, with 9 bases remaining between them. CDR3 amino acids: CASSFQGYSGNTIYF. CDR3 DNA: TGTGCCAGCAGCTTTCAGGGGTACTCTGGAAACACCATATATTTT.

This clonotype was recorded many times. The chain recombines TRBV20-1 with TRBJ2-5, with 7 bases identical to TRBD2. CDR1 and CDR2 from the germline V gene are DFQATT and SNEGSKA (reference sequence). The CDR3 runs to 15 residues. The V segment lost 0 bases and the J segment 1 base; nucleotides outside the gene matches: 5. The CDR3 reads CSARDVASGQETQYF. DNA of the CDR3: TGCAGTGCTAGAGATGTGGCTAGCGGCCAAGAGACCCAGTACTTC.

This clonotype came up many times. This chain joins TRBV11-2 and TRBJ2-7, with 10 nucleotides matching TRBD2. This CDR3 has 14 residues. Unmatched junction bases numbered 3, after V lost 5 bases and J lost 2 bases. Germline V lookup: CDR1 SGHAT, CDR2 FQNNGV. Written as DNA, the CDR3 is TGTGCCAGCAGCACTAGCGGGAATACCTACGAGCAGTACTTC. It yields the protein CASSTSGNTYEQYF. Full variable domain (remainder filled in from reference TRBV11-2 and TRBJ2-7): EAGVAQSPRYKIIEKRQSVAFWCNPISGHATLYWYQQILGQGPKLLIQFQNNGVVDDSQLPKDRFSAERLKGVDSTLKIQPAKLEDSAVYLCASSTSGNTYEQYFGPGTRLTVT.

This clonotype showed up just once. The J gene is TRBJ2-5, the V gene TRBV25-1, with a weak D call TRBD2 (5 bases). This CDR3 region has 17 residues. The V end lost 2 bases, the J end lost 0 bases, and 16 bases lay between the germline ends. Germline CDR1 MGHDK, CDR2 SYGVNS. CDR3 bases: TGTGCCAGCAGTGAAGAGGGTTACGAGCAGTACCAAGAGACCCAGTACTTC. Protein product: CASSEEGYEQYQETQYF.

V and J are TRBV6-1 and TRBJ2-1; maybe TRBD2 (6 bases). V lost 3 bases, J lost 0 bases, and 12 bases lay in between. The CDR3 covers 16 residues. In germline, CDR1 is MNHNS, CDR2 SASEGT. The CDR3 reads CASSDRTTSSYNEQFF. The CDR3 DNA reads TGTGCCAGCAGTGATCGGACTACTAGCTCCTACAATGAGCAGTTCTTC.

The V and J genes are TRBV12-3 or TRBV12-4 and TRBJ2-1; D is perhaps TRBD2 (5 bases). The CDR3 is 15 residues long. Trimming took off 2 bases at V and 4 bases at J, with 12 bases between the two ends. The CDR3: CASSLSGVAYNEQFF. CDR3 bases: TGTGCCAGCAGTTTATCCGGGGTGGCTTACAATGAGCAGTTCTTC.

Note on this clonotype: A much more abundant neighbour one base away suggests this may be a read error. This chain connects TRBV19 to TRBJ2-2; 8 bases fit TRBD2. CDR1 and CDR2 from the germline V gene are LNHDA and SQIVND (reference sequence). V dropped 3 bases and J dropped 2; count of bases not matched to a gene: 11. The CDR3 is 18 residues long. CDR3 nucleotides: TGTGCCAGTAGTATGGTTTTGGTAGCGGGGTCTAACACCGGGGAGCTGTTTTTT. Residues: CASSMVLVAGSNTGELFF.